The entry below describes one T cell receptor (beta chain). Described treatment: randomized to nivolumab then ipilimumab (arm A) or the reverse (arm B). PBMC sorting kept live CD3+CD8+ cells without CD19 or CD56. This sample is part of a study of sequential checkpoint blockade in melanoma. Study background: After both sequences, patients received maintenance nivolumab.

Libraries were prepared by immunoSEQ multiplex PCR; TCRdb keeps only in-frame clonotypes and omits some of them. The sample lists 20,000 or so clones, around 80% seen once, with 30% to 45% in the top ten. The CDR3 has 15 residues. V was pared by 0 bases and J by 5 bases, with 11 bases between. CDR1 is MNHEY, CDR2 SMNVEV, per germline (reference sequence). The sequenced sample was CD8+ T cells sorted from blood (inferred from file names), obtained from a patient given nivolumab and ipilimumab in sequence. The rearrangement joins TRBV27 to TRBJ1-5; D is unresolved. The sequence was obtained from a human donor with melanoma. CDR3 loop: CASSLSGGGYQPQHF. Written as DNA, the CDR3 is TGTGCCAGCAGTTTATCGGGAGGAGGGTATCAGCCCCAGCATTTT.